This T cell receptor (beta chain) derives from a study of cytomegalovirus exposure and HLA in healthy donors. The V gene end was trimmed by 3 bases and the J gene end by 3 bases; junction bases not matched to a gene: 5. The CDR3 has 15 amino acids. The germline gives CDR1 LNHDA, CDR2 SQIVND (reference sequence). Both 60 Vbeta primers and 13 Jbeta primers went into the PCR. The method was immunoSEQ multiplex PCR; TCRdb's version includes in-frame clones alone and lacks a portion of them. This sample's clone table lists approximately 130,000 clones. The rearrangement uses TRBV19 and TRBJ2-1; 7 bases line up with TRBD2. Sample: PBMCs. The sequence was obtained from a woman aged 55-70 years in good health and CMV-seronegative. The CDR3 region has the DNA TGTGCCAGTAGTATGGGGAGCGGGATCTACAATGAGCAGTTCTTC. It codes for CASSMGSGIYNEQFF.